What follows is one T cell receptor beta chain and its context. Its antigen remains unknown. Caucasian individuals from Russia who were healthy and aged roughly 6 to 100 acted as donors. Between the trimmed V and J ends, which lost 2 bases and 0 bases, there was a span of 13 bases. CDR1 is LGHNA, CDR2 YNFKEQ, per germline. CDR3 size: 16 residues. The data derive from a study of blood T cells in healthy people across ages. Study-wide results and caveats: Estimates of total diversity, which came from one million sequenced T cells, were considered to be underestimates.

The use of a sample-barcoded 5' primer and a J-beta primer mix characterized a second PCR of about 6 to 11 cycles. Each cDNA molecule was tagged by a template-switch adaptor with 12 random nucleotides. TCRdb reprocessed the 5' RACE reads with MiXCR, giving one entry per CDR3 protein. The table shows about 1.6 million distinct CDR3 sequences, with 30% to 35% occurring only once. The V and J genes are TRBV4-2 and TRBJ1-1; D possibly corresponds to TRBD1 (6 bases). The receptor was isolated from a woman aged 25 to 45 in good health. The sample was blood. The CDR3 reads CASSQPPGQLNTEAFF. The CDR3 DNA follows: TGTGCCAGCAGCCAACCACCGGGACAACTGAACACTGAAGCTTTCTTT.